What follows is one T cell receptor beta chain and its context. This sample is drawn from a study of blood T cell repertoires in COVID-19. Turning to the study itself: Researchers got acute and convalescent COVID-19 samples from the United States, Italy and Spain. PBMCs, B-cell-depleted T cells, or T cells were the source of the cDNA or gDNA that made up the material.

In the source study's methods: Estimation of nucleated cell counts relied on the amplification of reference gene primers. The protocol was immunoSEQ multiplex PCR, while the TCRdb copy is restricted to in-frame clones and leaves out a portion. That table is the source of V, J and clone size, and D and trimming were worked out from the DNA. The sample includes around 260,000 clones, about 85% seen only once; the top ten take 3.6%. This CDR3 spans 18 amino acids. Per the germline V gene, CDR1 is LGHNA and CDR2 is YSLEER. Trimming pared 0 bases from V and 4 bases from J, leaving 18 bases between. The sequence was obtained from a young man with active or convalescent COVID-19. The rearrangement uses TRBV4-3 and TRBJ1-4; D remains ambiguous. Sequencing input: peripheral blood. The CDR3 nucleotides read TGCGCCAGCAGCCAAGAGCATAAAGGAGGCAGGCGTAATGAAAAACTGTTTTTT. Protein sequence: CASSQEHKGGRRNEKLFF.